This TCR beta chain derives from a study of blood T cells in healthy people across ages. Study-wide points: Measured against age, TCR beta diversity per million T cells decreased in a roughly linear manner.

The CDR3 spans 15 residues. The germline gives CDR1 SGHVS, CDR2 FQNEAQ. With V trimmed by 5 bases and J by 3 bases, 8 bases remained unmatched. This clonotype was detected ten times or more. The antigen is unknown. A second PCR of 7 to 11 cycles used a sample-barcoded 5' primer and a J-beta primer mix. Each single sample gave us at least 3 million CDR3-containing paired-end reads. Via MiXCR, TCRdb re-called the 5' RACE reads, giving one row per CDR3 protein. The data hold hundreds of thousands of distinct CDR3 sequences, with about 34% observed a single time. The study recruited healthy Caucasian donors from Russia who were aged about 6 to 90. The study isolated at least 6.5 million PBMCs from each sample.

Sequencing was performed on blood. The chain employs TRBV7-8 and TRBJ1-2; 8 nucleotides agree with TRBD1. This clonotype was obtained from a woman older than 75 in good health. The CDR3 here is CASSETGATYYGYTF. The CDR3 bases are TGTGCCAGCAGCGAGACAGGGGCCACCTACTATGGCTACACCTTC.